Following are 5 T cell receptor beta chains from one sample sequenced in a study of beta chain features in type 1 diabetes. Whole-study results and caveats: Shorter TCRB CDR3s, moderately but significantly so, marked every one of the four CD4+ subsets in Type 1 diabetes patients.

All of the isolated RNA was reverse transcribed, so expressed TCRB transcripts were sequenced. The data were produced by immunoSEQ multiplex PCR, yet TCRdb's version contains in-frame clones alone and is incomplete. The table shows 640,000 or so clones, with 13% occurring only once. No cognate antigen is known for these TCRs. Sequenced: naive CD4+ T cells from blood. The receptors shown here come from a man younger than 35 with type 1 diabetes.

On this clone itself: This sample also contains other DNA sequences that code for the same CDR3. The chain couples TRBV5-1 to TRBJ2-2, with 9 bases fitting TRBD1. The CDR3 is 15 residues long. After removal of 4 bases from V and 3 bases from J, the junction contained 4 bases not matched to a gene. CDR1 and CDR2 (germline): SGHRS, YFSETQ. DNA for the CDR3: TGCGCCAGCAGCCTAGGGGACAGGGACACCGGGGAGCTGTTTTTT. Protein product: CASSLGDRDTGELFF.

The rearrangement uses TRBV2 and TRBJ1-1; D uncertain. Germline CDR1 and CDR2: SNHLY and FYNNEI. V lost 7 bases to trimming and J lost 8 bases, with 8 bases between them. The length of the CDR3 is 10 residues. The CDR3 is CASNLREAFF. CDR3 bases: TGTGCCAGCAACCTCAGGGAAGCTTTCTTT.

This chain uses TRBV23-1 with TRBJ2-2; D might be TRBD1 (5 bases). TRBV23-1 is sorted into the ORF group, with uncertain function. V lost 6 bases, J lost 0 bases, and 20 bases lay in between. The CDR3 loop spans 18 amino acids. The CDR3 loop reads CASSPRTSRAANTGELFF. CDR3 nucleotide sequence: TGCGCCAGCAGCCCTCGGACATCGAGAGCCGCGAACACCGGGGAGCTGTTTTTT.

The rearrangement uses TRBV12-5 and TRBJ2-3, with D unresolved. Germline CDR1 and CDR2: LGHNT and FRNRAP. V lost 3 bases, J lost 0 bases, and 10 bases lay in between. This CDR3 is 15 amino acids long. The CDR3 sequence: CASGLGDLSTDTQYF. Written as DNA, the CDR3 is TGTGCTAGTGGTTTAGGAGACCTTAGCACAGATACGCAGTATTTT.

This clone was counted only a few times. This chain joins TRBV14 and TRBJ2-5, with 12 bases lining up with TRBD2. Germline V CDR1 and CDR2: SGHDN, FVKESK. The CDR3 is 16 residues long. Losses at the gene ends were 4 bases for V and 5 bases for J; bases not matched to a gene: 8. The CDR3 is CASSRRTGLAGETQYF. The CDR3 nucleotides are TGTGCCAGCAGCCGCCGAACAGGACTAGCGGGGGAGACCCAGTACTTC. The full variable domain, completed using reference TRBV14 and TRBJ2-5, is EAGVTQFPSHSVIEKGQTVTLRCDPISGHDNLYWYRRVMGKEIKFLLHFVKESKQDESGMPNNRFLAERTGGTYSTLKVQPAELEDSGVYFCASSRRTGLAGETQYFGPGTRLLVL.